The clone carrying this T cell receptor (beta chain) was detected many times. The source of the sample is a study of Graves' ophthalmopathy and Graves' hyperthyroidism. Germline V lookup: CDR1 SEHNR, CDR2 FQNEAQ (reference sequence). The CDR3 is 13 amino acids. V was cut by 5 bases and J by 2 bases, with 10 bases left in between. Ophthalmopathy donors showed moderate-to-severe activity, CAS ≥3, NOSPECS ≥4 and a duration under 3 months. Uncontrolled infections, other autoimmune diseases, pregnancy or lactation barred patients from enrollment. Reliance was placed on clinical symptoms, serum thyroxine, TRAb, thyroid ultrasound and orbital computed tomography for diagnosis. For repertoire sequencing, the TCR beta CDR3 regions were amplified from RNA transcripts. The authors performed first-round RT-PCR with HTBI primers and then a second-round multiplex PCR. TCRdb ran MiXCR on the multiplex PCR reads and lists one entry per CDR3 protein. The table shows about half a million distinct CDR3 sequences, with under 15% occurring only once.

The receptor comes from a woman in her twenties or thirties with Graves' ophthalmopathy. Sequenced material: blood. The genes are TRBV7-9 and TRBJ2-7; D not resolved. The CDR3 DNA reads TGTGCCAGCAGCGCAGACTTACCCTACGAGCAGTACTTC. This encodes CASSADLPYEQYF.